These 14 T cell receptor beta chains originate from one sample sequenced in a study of blood T cells in healthy people across ages. Next came a second PCR, run for 7 to 11 cycles, which used a sample-barcoded 5' primer along with a J-beta primer mix. TCRdb re-called the 5' RACE reads through MiXCR, storing one row per CDR3 protein. Here the sample spans fewer than 950,000 distinct CDR3 sequences, around 36% being singletons. The sample taken for sequencing was blood. The source is a man between 18 and 29 years old in good health.

The gene calls are TRBV29-1 and TRBJ2-7; D ambiguous. The germline gives CDR1 SQVTM, CDR2 ANQGSEA. The CDR3 has 13 residues. V was pared by 4 bases and J by 2 bases, with 12 bases between. The CDR3 DNA reads as TGCAGCGTTGTGGAGTGGCAGACCTACGAGCAGTACTTC. It encodes CSVVEWQTYEQYF.

The chain is built from TRBV20-1 and TRBJ2-4; TRBD2 might be the D (5 bases). Germline V gene sequence: CDR1 DFQATT, CDR2 SNEGSKA (reference sequence). The CDR3 has 14 residues. The V end was cut by 3 bases, the J end by 13 bases, with 22 bases between. The CDR3 is CSASFTGRINEQYF. The CDR3 bases are TGCAGTGCTAGTTTTACGGGGAGAATCAATGAGCAGTACTTC.

This clonotype was detected only a few times. The chain joins TRBV4-3 to TRBJ1-1; 9 nucleotides align to TRBD1. Per the germline V gene, CDR1 is LGHNA and CDR2 is YSLEER. Trimming removed 5 bases from V and 3 bases from J; junction bases left unmatched: 7. The CDR3 extends over 15 amino acids. CDR3 DNA: TGCGCCAGCAGCGTCCGGGACAGGGAGGACACTGAAGCTTTCTTT. This encodes CASSVRDREDTEAFF.

This clonotype was observed at least ten times. The rearrangement joins TRBV4-2 to TRBJ2-1, with TRBD1 identical over 12 bases. CDR3 length equals 17 residues. Germline assignment: CDR1 LGHNA and CDR2 YNFKEQ. V shed 4 bases, J shed 4 bases, and the junction held 8 bases outside the gene matches. This chain's CDR3 is CASSLGTGGFGYNEQFF. CDR3 DNA sequence: TGTGCCAGCAGCCTCGGGACAGGGGGCTTTGGGTACAATGAGCAGTTCTTC.

The chain links TRBV12-3 or TRBV12-4 to TRBJ2-1; tentative D call: TRBD1 (5 bases). The V gene lost 4 bases and the J gene lost 4 bases, with 14 bases spanning the gap. The CDR3 has 15 amino acids. Here the CDR3 reads CASSSQELGYNEQFF. For the CDR3, the DNA is TGTGCCAGCAGTTCACAGGAGTTAGGGTACAATGAGCAGTTCTTC.

This clonotype was detected ten times or more. This chain links TRBV20-1 with TRBJ2-7; 7 nucleotides align to TRBD2. J lost 0 bases, V lost 5 bases, and 7 bases had no gene match. Looked up from germline, CDR1 is DFQATT and CDR2 is SNEGSKA (reference sequence). The CDR3 totals 14 residues. Here the CDR3 reads CSAWSGESSYEQYF. CDR3 DNA: TGCAGTGCTTGGAGCGGGGAGAGCTCCTACGAGCAGTACTTC.

This clonotype was counted only a few times. The chain recombines TRBV12-3 or TRBV12-4 with TRBJ2-4, with TRBD1 identical over 7 bases. V dropped 7 bases and J dropped 0; count of bases not matched to a gene: 6. The CDR3 is 15 amino acids. The CDR3 spells CASILTGPAKNIQYF. CDR3 bases: TGTGCCAGCATCCTGACAGGGCCAGCCAAAAACATTCAGTACTTC.

In its sample, this clonotype was seen a few times. This chain links TRBV4-1 with TRBJ1-4; D call uncertain. The germline gives CDR1 MGHRA, CDR2 YSYEKL. CDR3 size: 15 residues. V lost 1 base to trimming and J lost 8 bases, with 14 bases between them. The CDR3 region has the DNA TGCGCCAGCAGCCAAGGTGTACAGCCGGGGGAAAAACTGTTTTTT. Translated, it gives CASSQGVQPGEKLFF.

V is TRBV7-8 and J is TRBJ1-4, with TRBD1 identical over 8 bases. The J segment lost 6 bases and the V segment lost 2 bases, leaving 8 bases of the junction unmatched. CDR3 length: 16 amino acids. Germline V gene lookup returns CDR1 SGHVS and CDR2 FQNEAQ. The DNA for the CDR3 is TGTGCCAGCAGCTTAAACCCAGGGGGCGCCTATGAAAAACTGTTTTTT. Translating gives CASSLNPGGAYEKLFF.

This clonotype was observed a handful of times. The rearrangement uses TRBV12-3 or TRBV12-4 and TRBJ2-2, with D hard to call. V lost 7 bases, J lost 1 base, and 10 bases lay in between. CDR3 size: 14 residues. The CDR3: CASTTNLNTGELFF. As DNA, the CDR3 is TGTGCCAGCACCACTAACCTGAACACCGGGGAGCTGTTTTTT.

This clonotype was observed many times. The chain has TRBV13 and TRBJ2-3, with D hard to call. The V gene lost 5 bases and the J gene lost 0 bases, with 9 bases spanning the gap. The CDR3 spans 14 residues. CDR1 and CDR2 from the germline V gene are PRHDT and FYEKMQ (reference sequence). The CDR3 reads CASSTETSTDTQYF. The CDR3 DNA is TGTGCCAGCAGCACGGAGACTAGCACAGATACGCAGTATTTT.

The V and J genes are TRBV4-2 and TRBJ2-4; D uncertain. Germline V CDR1 and CDR2: LGHNA, YNFKEQ. The CDR3 has 14 residues. V gave up 0 bases and J gave up 6 bases, with 9 bases separating them. The CDR3 DNA follows: TGTGCCAGCAGCCAAGATCTTTGGGGAAACATTCAGTACTTC. This translates into CASSQDLWGNIQYF.

This clonotype occurred a few times. The rearrangement uses TRBV15 and TRBJ1-4; D might be TRBD1 (6 bases). This CDR3 contains 14 residues. V was cut by 6 bases and J by 10 bases, with 18 bases left in between. Per germline, CDR1 LNHNV and CDR2 YYDKDF (reference sequence). The CDR3 DNA is TGTGCCACCAGTAGACAGGTTGAGACTGGAAAACTGTTTTTT. Protein: CATSRQVETGKLFF.

V gene TRBV5-1 combines with J gene TRBJ2-4, with D perhaps matching TRBD1 (6 bases). Germline loops: CDR1 SGHRS, CDR2 YFSETQ. The CDR3 covers 14 residues. With 4 bases removed from V and 0 bases from J, the gap between germline ends came to 8 bases. The CDR3 sequence: CASSLQGAKNIQYF. In DNA, the CDR3 is TGCGCCAGCAGCCTACAGGGAGCCAAAAACATTCAGTACTTC.